These T cell receptor beta chains were read from a single sample in a study of cytomegalovirus exposure and HLA in healthy donors. Profiling relied on immunoSEQ multiplex PCR, and the TCRdb table lists in-frame clones only, not all of them. Of around 160,000 clones listed, approximately 82% were seen once; the top ten hold about 8%. The source material was PBMCs. Source of these receptors: a woman in her thirties or forties in good health and CMV-seropositive. Each CDR3 is given with its conserved first and last residue. The order of the fields is J gene, CDR3 length, clone size, D gene, V gene, CDR3 protein, CDR3 DNA. The D gene is left open where the match is weak. Size is omitted from some rows. Given values are once, few, many or a class for expanded clones.

TRBJ2-3,18,-,TRBD2,TRBV13,CASSRGTSGRASTDTQYF,TGTGCCAGCAGTCGGGGGACTAGCGGGAGGGCTAGCACAGATACGCAGTATTTT
TRBJ2-3,17,-,TRBD2,TRBV7-9,CASSSRLAGSSTDTQYF,TGTGCCAGCAGCTCCCGATTAGCGGGGAGTAGCACAGATACGCAGTATTTT
TRBJ1-1,15,-,-,TRBV6-5,CASSYSRGMNTEAFF,TGTGCCAGCAGTTACTCACGGGGGATGAACACTGAAGCTTTCTTT
TRBJ2-7,13,-,TRBD2,TRBV7-3,CASSPTREDEQYF,TGTGCCAGCAGTCCCACGCGGGAGGACGAGCAGTACTTC
TRBJ2-7,16,-,TRBD2,TRBV4-3,CASSQVTTSGSYEQYF,TGCGCCAGCAGCCAAGTTACGACTAGCGGGAGTTACGAGCAGTACTTC
TRBJ2-5,13,-,-,TRBV7-8,CASSLGIQETQYF,TGTGCCAGCAGCTTAGGTATCCAAGAGACCCAGTACTTC
TRBJ2-1,15,few,-,TRBV30,CAWSVGTAAYDEQFF,TGTGCCTGGAGTGTCGGTACGGCGGCCTACGATGAGCAGTTCTTC
TRBJ2-1,15,-,TRBD2,TRBV7-3,CASSLRAGGTDEQFF,TGTGCCAGCAGCCTCCGAGCGGGAGGAACCGATGAGCAGTTCTTC
TRBJ2-1,18,-,-,TRBV7-2,CASSLETATAYSYNEQFF,TGTGCCAGCAGCTTAGAGACGGCGACAGCGTACTCCTACAATGAGCAGTTCTTC
TRBJ2-1,15,-,TRBD2,TRBV29-1,CSVGGLAGSGGEQFF,TGCAGCGTTGGGGGACTAGCGGGATCCGGGGGTGAGCAGTTCTTC
TRBJ2-1,15,few,-,TRBV10-2,CASRDGTGSYNEQFF,TGCGCCAGCAGGGATGGGACTGGCTCCTACAATGAGCAGTTCTTC
TRBJ1-3,14,-,-,TRBV29-1,CSVEKGIGGNTIYF,TGCAGCGTTGAAAAGGGGATCGGGGGAAACACCATATATTTT
TRBJ1-2,15,-,-,TRBV11-2,CASSLTAMINYGYTF,TGTGCCAGCAGCTTAACAGCCATGATTAACTATGGCTACACCTTC
TRBJ1-1,10,few,-,TRBV20-1,CSAVGVGAFF,TGCAGTGCTGTAGGAGTCGGGGCTTTCTTT
TRBJ1-1,13,few,-,TRBV27,CASRSNAGTEAFF,TGTGCCAGCAGATCCAATGCAGGTACTGAAGCTTTCTTT
TRBJ2-1,14,-,TRBD1,TRBV9,CASSVTGAGNEQFF,TGTGCCAGCAGCGTGACAGGGGCGGGCAATGAGCAGTTCTTC
TRBJ1-4,15,-,-,TRBV2,CASSVIRATNEKLFF,TGTGCCAGCAGCGTGATACGAGCAACTAATGAAAAACTGTTTTTT
TRBJ1-1,16,once,-,TRBV13,CASSPRRQRQNTEAFF,TGTGCCAGCAGCCCCCGGAGACAGAGACAGAACACTGAAGCTTTCTTT
TRBJ2-5,16,-,-,TRBV4-1,CASSQDLQGYQETQYF,TGCGCCAGCAGCCAAGACCTACAGGGCTACCAAGAGACCCAGTACTTC
TRBJ2-1,22,-,TRBD2,TRBV7-6,CASSLMGWRTSGRSGSYNEQFF,TGTGCCAGCAGCCTTATGGGTTGGCGGACTAGCGGGAGGTCGGGCTCCTACAATGAGCAGTTCTTC
TRBJ1-2,13,-,-,TRBV29-1,CSTEKGVSYGYTF,TGCAGCACTGAAAAGGGGGTTTCCTATGGCTACACCTTC
TRBJ2-1,16,-,TRBD2,TRBV7-6,CASSSRSRLAGSEQFF,TGTGCCAGCAGCTCTCGGAGTCGACTAGCGGGAAGCGAGCAGTTCTTC
TRBJ2-5,13,few,-,TRBV27,CASSRLYGETQYF,TGTGCCAGCAGTAGACTATACGGGGAGACCCAGTACTTC
TRBJ2-1,17,-,TRBD2,TRBV9,CASSDSGTASSYNEQFF,TGTGCCAGCAGCGATAGCGGGACGGCATCCTCCTACAATGAGCAGTTCTTC
TRBJ1-2,15,-,TRBD1,TRBV5-1,CASSLAGRGQDGYTF,TGCGCCAGCAGCTTGGCCGGCAGGGGGCAGGATGGCTACACCTTC
TRBJ2-1,15,-,TRBD2,TRBV28,CASRKSGRAYNEQFF,TGTGCCAGCAGAAAGAGCGGGAGGGCCTACAATGAGCAGTTCTTC
TRBJ1-3,15,-,-,TRBV7-9,CASSLSGATGNTIYF,TGTGCCAGCAGCTTATCAGGGGCAACTGGAAACACCATATATTTT
TRBJ2-1,14,-,-,TRBV9,CASSVVPGNDEQFF,TGTGCCAGCAGCGTAGTACCAGGGAACGATGAGCAGTTCTTC
TRBJ2-5,13,-,-,TRBV7-9,CASSLAPGETQYF,TGTGCCAGCAGCTTAGCGCCGGGAGAGACCCAGTACTTC
TRBJ2-7,13,-,TRBD1,TRBV19,CASSLQQGFEQYF,TGTGCCAGTAGCCTTCAACAGGGGTTCGAGCAGTACTTC
TRBJ1-1,13,-,TRBD1,TRBV6-1,CAGMGQGQVGAFF,TGTGCCGGGATGGGACAGGGGCAAGTAGGGGCTTTCTTT
TRBJ2-1,13,-,-,TRBV27,CASRRQPYNEQFF,TGTGCCAGCAGGCGACAACCCTACAATGAGCAGTTCTTC
TRBJ1-3,13,-,-,TRBV28,CATLTTSGNTIYF,TGTGCCACACTTACTACCTCTGGAAACACCATATATTTT
TRBJ2-5,15,-,-,TRBV5-6,CASSFNLLTQETQYF,TGTGCCAGCAGCTTTAATTTACTCACCCAAGAGACCCAGTACTTC
TRBJ1-2,14,-,-,TRBV6-6,CASSHNPRAYGYTF,TGTGCCAGCAGCCACAACCCGAGGGCCTATGGCTACACCTTC